This T cell receptor (beta chain) was obtained from a study of control samples from healthy donors and cancer patients. The assay was immunoSEQ multiplex PCR, and TCRdb's table has in-frame clones only and misses some. The sample comprises about 12,000 clones, around 94% of which are singletons, and about a quarter rests with the top ten. Germline CDR1 reads MNHEY; CDR2 reads SVGEGT. V lost 6 bases to trimming and J lost 4 bases; unmatched junction nucleotides: 10. The CDR3 length is 15 residues. The chain employs TRBV6-2 or TRBV6-3 and TRBJ2-5; the match to TRBD1 covers 8 bases. The sequence was collected from a man between 65 and 85 years old with head and neck cancer. The sample was PBMCs. CDR3 residues: CASSPGQGIGETQYF. CDR3 DNA sequence: TGTGCCAGCAGCCCCGGACAGGGTATAGGAGAGACCCAGTACTTC.